This T cell receptor beta chain came from a study of shared clonotypes between healthy human individuals. The assay was run at deep level. Some clones are missing from TCRdb's copy, which holds only in-frame ones; the method was immunoSEQ multiplex PCR. The sample holds 1,400,000 or so clones, approximately 98.5% seen once. Division of CD4+ cells produced a CD45RA+ naive subset and a CD45RA-negative memory subset. Concerning this clone: Its antigen is still unknown.

The V gene's germline CDR1 is MDHEN and CDR2 SYDVKM. The V gene lost 3 bases and the J gene lost 4 bases, with 13 bases spanning the gap. This CDR3 contains 14 residues. Notes on the study in general: Naive CD4 clonotypes were shared across several donors at roughly 5%.

Sequencing was carried out using naive CD4+ T cells sorted from blood. Subset given: CD45RA+ positively selected. The gene calls are TRBV28 and TRBJ2-7; D is undetermined. The sequence came from a man younger than 40 in good health. For the CDR3, the DNA is TGTGCCAGCAGTTTGCCCCCCTCTCCATACGAGCAGTACTTC. This encodes CASSLPPSPYEQYF.